This paragraph covers one T cell receptor (beta chain) sequence. V dropped 0 bases and J dropped 7 bases, with 15 bases sitting between them. This CDR3 comprises 15 residues. Germline CDR1 is KGHSH and CDR2 is LQKENI. This sample stems from a study of T cell changes during pregnancy in multiple sclerosis. Sequencing used immunoSEQ multiplex PCR; TCRdb keeps in-frame clones, though not all of them. The data contain 42,000 or so clones, around nine tenths of them singletons. The V call is TRBV18, the J call TRBJ2-5; perhaps TRBD2 as D (5 bases). This clonotype was sampled from a female donor with multiple sclerosis, enrolled in a pregnancy study. Specimen: CD4+ T cells from peripheral blood mononuclear cells, collected after pregnancy. CDR3: CASSPPGVLERTQYF. Written as DNA, the CDR3 is TGTGCCAGCTCACCACCCGGGGTTCTCGAGAGGACCCAGTACTTC.